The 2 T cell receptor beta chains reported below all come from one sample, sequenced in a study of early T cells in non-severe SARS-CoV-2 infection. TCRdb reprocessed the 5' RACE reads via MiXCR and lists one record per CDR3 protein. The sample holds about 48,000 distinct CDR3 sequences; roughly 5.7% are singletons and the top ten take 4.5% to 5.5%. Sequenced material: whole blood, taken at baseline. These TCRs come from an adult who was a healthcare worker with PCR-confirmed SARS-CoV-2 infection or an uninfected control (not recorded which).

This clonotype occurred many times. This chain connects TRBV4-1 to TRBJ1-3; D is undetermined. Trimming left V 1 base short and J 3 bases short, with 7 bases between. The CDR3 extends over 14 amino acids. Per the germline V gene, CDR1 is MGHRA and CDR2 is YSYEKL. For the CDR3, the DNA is TGCGCCAGCAGCCAAGCATCTAATGGAAACACCATATATTTT. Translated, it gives CASSQASNGNTIYF.

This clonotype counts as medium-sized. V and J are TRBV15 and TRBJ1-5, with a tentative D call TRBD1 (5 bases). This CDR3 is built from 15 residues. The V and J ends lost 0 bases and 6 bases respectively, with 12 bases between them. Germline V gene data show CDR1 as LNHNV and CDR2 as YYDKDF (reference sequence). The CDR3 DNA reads TGTGCCACCAGCAGAGATCTGGGGGTAGGTCAGCCCCAGCATTTT. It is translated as CATSRDLGVGQPQHF.